These 24 T cell receptor beta chains were all obtained from the same sample, sequenced in a study of cytomegalovirus exposure and HLA in healthy donors. 13 Jbeta primers and 60 Vbeta primers were used for the PCR. The protocol was immunoSEQ multiplex PCR, while the TCRdb copy is restricted to in-frame clones and leaves out a portion. The sample has 83,000 or so clones, around 81% seen once. The sample taken for sequencing was PBMCs. All receptors derive from a woman aged 25 to 39 in good health and CMV-seronegative.

CDR3 loop: CSASHHNEQFF. Here the CDR3 DNA reads TGCAGTGCTAGCCATCACAATGAGCAGTTCTTC. The chain couples TRBV20-1 to TRBJ2-1; D not resolved. The CDR3 sequence is 11 residues long. Germline V CDR1 and CDR2: DFQATT, SNEGSKA (reference sequence). V was cut by 3 bases and J by 5 bases, with 5 bases left in between.

This clone was seen more than once but under ten times. The rearrangement uses TRBV19 and TRBJ1-5; D unclear. This CDR3 has 14 residues. V gave up 10 bases and J gave up 0 bases, with 13 bases separating them. Germline V CDR1 and CDR2: LNHDA, SQIVND (reference sequence). As DNA, the CDR3 is TGTGCCACGCATCCGGAGTTTAGCAATCAGCCCCAGCATTTT. Amino acids: CATHPEFSNQPQHF.

This chain connects TRBV9 to TRBJ1-1; D is possibly TRBD1 (5 bases). Deletions cut 0 bases from V and 2 bases from J, with 8 bases between. The CDR3 loop spans 14 amino acids. Germline V gives CDR1 SGDLS, CDR2 YYNGEE. In DNA, the CDR3 is TGTGCCAGCAGCGTAGGGGGGGTTAACACTGAAGCTTTCTTT. Its translation: CASSVGGVNTEAFF. The whole variable domain, remainder taken from reference TRBV9 and TRBJ1-1, is DSGVTQTPKHLITATGQRVTLRCSPRSGDLSVYWYQQSLDQGLQFLIQYYNGEERAKGNILERFSAQQFPDLHSELNLSSLELGDSALYFCASSVGGVNTEAFFGQGTRLTVV.

The gene calls are TRBV6-5 and TRBJ1-1; D unclear. V was trimmed by 4 bases and J by 0 bases, leaving 6 bases between them. There are 13 residues in the CDR3. Germline CDR1 is MNHEY and CDR2 is SVGAGI. CDR3 region: CASSSQMNTEAFF. CDR3 bases: TGTGCCAGCAGTTCCCAGATGAACACTGAAGCTTTCTTT.

This chain joins TRBV4-2 and TRBJ2-2, with 10 bases matching TRBD1. The CDR3 sequence is 16 residues long. CDR1 is LGHNA, CDR2 YNFKEQ, per germline. The J segment lost 7 bases and the V segment lost 0 bases, leaving 5 bases of the junction unmatched. The CDR3 nucleotides are TGTGCCAGCAGCCAAGAGGGACAGGGGTGGTACGGGGAGCTGTTTTTT. As protein: CASSQEGQGWYGELFF.

This clone was seen only a few times. This chain connects TRBV2 to TRBJ1-1; TRBD1 matches at 7 bases. With V trimmed by 7 bases and J by 5 bases, 10 bases remained unmatched. CDR3 size: 14 residues. Per germline, CDR1 SNHLY and CDR2 FYNNEI. The CDR3 is CASTEGAYKTEAFF. CDR3 nucleotide sequence: TGTGCCAGCACGGAGGGGGCGTACAAAACTGAAGCTTTCTTT. Full variable domain (outside the CDR3, taken from reference TRBV2 and TRBJ1-1): EPEVTQTPSHQVTQMGQEVILRCVPISNHLYFYWYRQILGQKVEFLVSFYNNEISEKSEIFDDQFSVERPDGSNFTLKIRSTKLEDSAMYFCASTEGAYKTEAFFGQGTRLTVV.

CDR3 loop: CAWSYTDTQYF. The CDR3 bases are TGTGCCTGGTCCTACACAGATACGCAGTATTTT. The genes are TRBV30 and TRBJ2-3; unclear D gene. V was pared by 5 bases and J by 2 bases, with 5 bases between. Germline values: CDR1 GTSNPN, CDR2 SVGIG (reference sequence). There are 11 residues in the CDR3.

The chain links TRBV6-5 to TRBJ1-2; D is perhaps TRBD1 (6 bases). The germline gives CDR1 MNHEY, CDR2 SVGAGI. This CDR3 has 15 residues. The V end lost 5 bases, the J end lost 5 bases, and 18 bases lay between the germline ends. The CDR3, as DNA: TGTGCCAGCAGTACTCGCGGAGGACAGCAGTATGGCTACACCTTC. Protein: CASSTRGGQQYGYTF.

The table lists this clone with a few counts. The chain employs TRBV29-1 and TRBJ1-6; perhaps TRBD1 as D (5 bases). This CDR3 has 18 amino acids. CDR1 is SQVTM and CDR2 is ANQGSEA in the germline V gene. The V gene lost 3 bases and the J gene lost 1 base, with 19 bases spanning the gap. CDR3 DNA sequence: TGCAGCGTTGACTTGCGGCAGGGCGAGTGGTCCTATAATTCACCCCTCCACTTT. Translated, it gives CSVDLRQGEWSYNSPLHF.

The chain couples TRBV5-1 to TRBJ1-2; perhaps TRBD1 as D (6 bases). V lost 6 bases, J lost 5 bases, and 17 bases lay in between. This CDR3 contains 14 residues. Per the germline V gene, CDR1 is SGHRS and CDR2 is YFSETQ. CDR3 sequence: CASNWGQGMYGYTF. CDR3 DNA sequence: TGCGCCAGCAACTGGGGGCAGGGGATGTATGGCTACACCTTC.

This chain uses TRBV7-9 with TRBJ1-4; D uncertain. V lost 1 base to trimming and J lost 5 bases, with 11 bases between them. The CDR3 runs 15 residues. Germline CDR1 reads SEHNR; CDR2 reads FQNEAQ (reference sequence). The DNA of the CDR3 is TGTGCCAGCAGCTTAGTTGTGGGCCCCAATGAAAAACTGTTTTTT. Translating it yields CASSLVVGPNEKLFF.

The V call is TRBV28, the J call TRBJ1-2, with TRBD1 as a possible D gene (6 bases). V lost 8 bases, J lost 2 bases, and 15 bases lay in between. Germline CDR1 is MDHEN and CDR2 is SYDVKM. The CDR3 is made up of 14 amino acids. The CDR3 nucleotides read TGTGCCAGCTTGGAATCGAGGGGGAACTATGGCTACACCTTC. Its translation: CASLESRGNYGYTF.

The chain recombines TRBV11-2 with TRBJ2-3, with 7 bases that match TRBD1. Trimming at V came to 0 bases and at J to 6 bases, leaving 6 bases not matched to a gene. This CDR3 is built from 15 residues. Germline CDR1 and CDR2: SGHAT and FQNNGV. CDR3 DNA: TGTGCCAGCAGCTTAGAAAGGGGGACAGTGGATACGCAGTATTTT. Encoded protein: CASSLERGTVDTQYF.

This chain links TRBV30 with TRBJ2-3; TRBD2 aligns across 8 bases. V lost 0 bases to trimming and J lost 4 bases; unmatched junction nucleotides: 9. CDR1 is GTSNPN, CDR2 SVGIG, per germline (reference sequence). The CDR3 runs to 16 residues. CDR3 bases: TGTGCCTGGAGTGTACCCCCCCACGGGGGGGCAGATACGCAGTATTTT. This translates into CAWSVPPHGGADTQYF.

Relative to its sample, this clone is medium-sized. The chain recombines TRBV6-1 with TRBJ2-1; 9 bases match TRBD2. Per the germline V gene, CDR1 is MNHNS and CDR2 is SASEGT. Trimming removed 2 bases from V and 10 bases from J; junction bases left unmatched: 12. The CDR3 is made up of 16 amino acids. The CDR3 nucleotides are TGTGCCAGCAGTGAATCGGTAGCGGGAGTTGAGGGCGAGCAGTTCTTC. Translation gives CASSESVAGVEGEQFF.

J is TRBJ1-2 and V is TRBV5-1, with 7 nucleotides matching TRBD1. V shed 0 bases and J 6 bases; nucleotides not matched to a gene: 8. This CDR3 region has 15 residues. Germline-derived CDR1 and CDR2 are SGHRS and YFSETQ. CDR3 sequence reads: CASSLGQGQDHGYTF. The DNA of the CDR3 is TGCGCCAGCAGCTTGGGACAGGGTCAGGACCATGGCTACACCTTC.

This clone is judged large. The chain links TRBV10-3 to TRBJ2-7; 11 bases match TRBD2. V was clipped by 0 bases and J by 6 bases; unmatched bases: 7. CDR1 and CDR2 (germline): ENHRY, SYGVKD. The CDR3 runs 16 residues. CDR3 sequence reads: CAISESGTSGEGEQYF. The CDR3 DNA sequence: TGTGCCATCAGTGAGTCTGGGACTAGCGGAGAGGGCGAGCAGTACTTC.

The rearrangement joins TRBV25-1 to TRBJ2-1; tentatively, D is TRBD2 (8 bases). The CDR3 runs to 15 residues. The V gene lost 8 bases and the J gene lost 6 bases, with 20 bases spanning the gap. The germline gives CDR1 MGHDK, CDR2 SYGVNS. In DNA form, the CDR3 reads TGTGCCAGCCGGGACAGCGGGGGTCTAGCCAATGAGCAGTTCTTC. Translation gives CASRDSGGLANEQFF.

The rearrangement links TRBV7-8 to TRBJ1-5, with D maybe TRBD1 (5 bases). Trimming removed 4 bases from V and 0 bases from J, with 22 bases in between. The CDR3 is made up of 19 amino acids. Germline values: CDR1 SGHVS, CDR2 FQNEAQ. DNA of the CDR3: TGTGCCAGCAGCTCGGACCCGTCAGGGCAAGTTTTTAGCAATCAGCCCCAGCATTTT. Translation: CASSSDPSGQVFSNQPQHF.

The rearrangement uses TRBV9 and TRBJ2-2; no reliable D call. The germline gives CDR1 SGDLS, CDR2 YYNGEE. This CDR3 is 14 amino acids long. V lost 0 bases to trimming and J lost 8 bases, with 11 bases between them. The DNA of the CDR3 is TGTGCCAGCAGCGTAGATCCCCCAATTGGGGAGCTGTTTTTT. It encodes CASSVDPPIGELFF.

This rearrangement joins TRBV27 to TRBJ1-5; D gene ambiguous. The germline V and J ends were trimmed by 3 bases and 4 bases, with 7 bases remaining between them. Per germline, CDR1 MNHEY and CDR2 SMNVEV (reference sequence). The CDR3 is 13 amino acids. The CDR3 here is CASSFTDNQPQHF. The CDR3 region has the DNA TGTGCCAGCAGTTTCACTGATAATCAGCCCCAGCATTTT.

This sequence joins TRBV5-6 and TRBJ1-6; D uncertain. The germline V gene has CDR1 SGHDT and CDR2 YYEEEE. CDR3 length: 17 amino acids. Trimming shortened V by 4 bases and J by 5 bases, and 19 bases separated the two germline ends. The CDR3 DNA reads as TGTGCCAGCAGCCCCGACGGGATCTTCGGCGATAATTCACCCCTCCACTTT. Its protein is CASSPDGIFGDNSPLHF.

The rearrangement joins TRBV4-1 to TRBJ2-1; a possible D gene is TRBD2 (6 bases). The CDR3 loop spans 14 amino acids. V was trimmed by 5 bases and J by 14 bases, leaving 22 bases between them. Germline V gene lookup returns CDR1 MGHRA and CDR2 YSYEKL. DNA for the CDR3: TGCGCCAGCAGCGTTAGTATCTCCGAGACTAGTAAGTTCTTC. Protein sequence: CASSVSISETSKFF.

The rearrangement links TRBV6-5 to TRBJ1-2, with 10 nucleotides matching TRBD1. Germline CDR1 and CDR2: MNHEY and SVGAGI. There are 11 residues in the CDR3. V dropped 11 bases and J dropped 7; count of bases not matched to a gene: 4. Here the CDR3 DNA reads TGTGCCTCGGGACAGGGGCTTGGCTACACCTTC. The encoded protein is CASGQGLGYTF.